This is a list of T cell receptor beta chains from one sample in a study of breast tumors, draining lymph nodes, adjacent tissues. TCRdb redid the calling of the multiplex PCR reads with MiXCR, one entry per CDR3 protein. The sample lists nearly 200,000 distinct CDR3 sequences; approximately 31% were seen once. Sequencing was performed on axillary lymph node tissue. These receptors came from a female donor with breast cancer. Some clones in this sample may be carry-over from other donors' samples. CDR3s include the opening cysteine and the closing phenylalanine or tryptophan. The order of the fields is D gene, V gene, clone size, J gene, CDR3 protein, CDR3 DNA. D genes are given only for firm matches. Size is stated for part of the rows, as once, few or many counts, or as a class when the clone is expanded.

NA	TRBV25-1	NA	TRBJ2-7	CASTHPQGPDEQYF	TGTGCCAGCACCCACCCCCAGGGGCCCGACGAGCAGTACTTC
TRBD1	TRBV27	many	TRBJ1-2	CASKTGDYGYTF	TGTGCCAGCAAGACAGGGGACTATGGCTACACCTTC
NA	TRBV28	few	TRBJ1-2	CASSHTGVYGYTF	TGTGCCAGCAGTCATACAGGAGTCTATGGCTACACCTTC
NA	TRBV25-1	NA	TRBJ2-3	CARGWKGDFVSTDTQYF	TGTGCTAGAGGGTGGAAAGGGGACTTCGTTAGCACAGATACGCAGTATTTT
TRBD1	TRBV20-1	many	TRBJ1-2	CSAKEDRGNYGYTF	TGCAGTGCTAAGGAGGACAGGGGGAACTATGGCTACACCTTC
NA	TRBV20-1	NA	TRBJ1-4	CSAPQEREGEGEKLFF	TGCAGTGCCCCGCAGGAGCGGGAGGGAGAAGGGGAAAAACTGTTTTTT
TRBD1	TRBV5-1	NA	TRBJ1-2	CASSFSTGGPYGYTF	TGCGCCAGCAGCTTCTCGACAGGGGGACCCTATGGCTACACCTTC
NA	TRBV5-4	many	TRBJ1-6	CASSSRSSYNSPLHF	TGTGCCAGCAGCTCCAGGAGCTCCTATAATTCACCCCTCCACTTT
TRBD2	TRBV19	many	TRBJ2-1	CASTRELAGRNEQFF	TGTGCCAGTACCAGAGAACTAGCGGGGAGGAATGAGCAGTTCTTC
NA	TRBV20-1	many	TRBJ2-1	CSVGGANEQFF	TGCAGTGTGGGCGGGGCCAATGAGCAGTTCTTC
TRBD2	TRBV20-1	many	TRBJ2-1	CSGLRTSGIGYNEQFF	TGCAGTGGCCTTAGGACTAGCGGGATCGGGTACAATGAGCAGTTCTTC
NA	TRBV6-5	many	TRBJ1-2	CASKRTEFSTNGYTF	TGTGCCAGCAAGCGAACCGAATTCAGTACAAATGGCTACACCTTC
TRBD2	TRBV5-1	many	TRBJ2-5	CASSLGLAGGRETQYF	TGCGCCAGCAGCTTGGGGCTAGCGGGGGGGCGTGAGACCCAGTACTTC
NA	TRBV20-1	NA	TRBJ2-5	CSASGQEIQSF	TGCAGTGCTAGTGGTCAAGAGATCCAGTCCTTC
TRBD1	TRBV4-3	many	TRBJ2-7	CASSPPDRGGYEQYF	TGCGCCAGCAGCCCCCCGGACAGGGGAGGGTACGAGCAGTACTTC
NA	TRBV30	many	TRBJ1-5	CAWSLGTGGQPQHF	TGTGCCTGGAGCCTCGGGACGGGGGGTCAGCCCCAGCATTTT
TRBD2	TRBV11-3	NA	TRBJ2-5	CASSPGSGARETQYF	TGTGCCAGCAGCCCGGGGAGCGGGGCCCGAGAGACCCAGTACTTC
TRBD2	TRBV6-2/TRBV6-3	NA	TRBJ2-7	CASSHSPAGETYEQYF	TGTGCCAGCAGTCACTCTCCAGCGGGAGAGACCTACGAGCAGTACTTC
TRBD1	TRBV29-1	NA	TRBJ2-7	CQQPAAQGQGPYEQYF	TGCCAGCAGCCGGCTGCACAGGGACAGGGCCCCTACGAGCAGTACTTC
NA	TRBV20-1	many	TRBJ2-1	CSARGSNRAGDEQFF	TGCAGTGCTAGAGGGTCTAACAGGGCAGGCGATGAGCAGTTCTTC
NA	TRBV12-3/TRBV12-4	many	TRBJ2-5	CASSFEGDETQYF	TGTGCCAGCAGTTTTGAAGGGGACGAGACCCAGTACTTC
TRBD1	TRBV5-1	many	TRBJ2-1	CASSLWAGQGVDEQFF	TGCGCCAGCAGCTTGTGGGCGGGACAGGGGGTGGATGAGCAGTTCTTC
NA	TRBV4-1	many	TRBJ1-5	CASSQELGGGQPQHF	TGCGCCAGCAGCCAAGAGTTGGGGGGCGGTCAGCCCCAGCATTTT
NA	TRBV11-2	many	TRBJ2-7	CASRTAYEQYF	TGTGCCAGCAGGACTGCCTACGAGCAGTACTTC
NA	TRBV13	NA	TRBJ2-2	CASSEPKTGELFF	TGTGCCAGCAGCGAACCGAAGACAGGGGAGCTGTTTTTT
TRBD1	TRBV11-2	many	TRBJ2-6	CASPRGTDLSGANVLTF	TGTGCCAGTCCAAGGGGGACAGACCTCTCTGGGGCCAACGTCCTGACTTTC
TRBD2	TRBV25-1	once	TRBJ2-7	CALRLAGKYEQYF	TGTGCCCTCAGACTAGCGGGAAAGTACGAGCAGTACTTC
NA	TRBV6-5	NA	TRBJ2-7	CASRPPARILSEQYF	TGTGCCAGCAGACCTCCCGCTAGGATCCTCTCCGAGCAGTACTTC
TRBD1	TRBV7-2	many	TRBJ1-3	CASSSYRGLSGNTIYF	TGTGCCAGCAGCTCATACAGGGGCCTCTCTGGAAACACCATATATTTT